One and the same sample provided the 9 T cell receptor beta chains below, sequenced in a study of T cell changes during pregnancy in multiple sclerosis. TCRdb's table, derived via immunoSEQ multiplex PCR, lists solely in-frame clones and lacks some. Seen here are under 70,000 clones, 92% observed once, and the top ten hold 0.25% to 0.3%. This sample comprised CD4+ T cells from peripheral blood mononuclear cells, obtained after pregnancy. These receptors originate from a female donor with multiple sclerosis, enrolled in a pregnancy study.

The chain combines TRBV6-1 with TRBJ1-2; D is perhaps TRBD1 (6 bases). V was clipped by 5 bases and J by 8 bases, with 15 bases between them. Germline loops: CDR1 MNHNS, CDR2 SASEGT. CDR3 length: 13 amino acids. The CDR3 here is CASSQQGLRGYTF. The CDR3 bases are TGTGCCAGCAGTCAACAGGGTCTGCGGGGCTACACCTTC.

This clone was picked up one time. The chain recombines TRBV28 with TRBJ2-1, with 8 bases fitting TRBD2. CDR1 MDHEN and CDR2 SYDVKM come from the germline V gene. This CDR3 comprises 18 residues. V trimming: 2 bases; J trimming: 7 bases; junction bases outside the gene matches: 16. This CDR3 is CASSLVILNGRALNEQFF. In DNA form, the CDR3 reads TGTGCCAGCAGTTTAGTGATTCTGAACGGGAGGGCCTTGAATGAGCAGTTCTTC.

The genes are TRBV2 and TRBJ2-7; D is perhaps TRBD2 (6 bases). Trimming stripped 5 bases from V and 3 bases from J, with 11 bases between. The CDR3 consists of 13 residues. CDR1 SNHLY and CDR2 FYNNEI come from the germline V gene. The CDR3 nucleotides are TGTGCCAGCAGTATCCGGGGGTACTACGAGCAGTACTTC. Translation: CASSIRGYYEQYF.

V and J are TRBV29-1 and TRBJ1-3, with D unresolved. The CDR3 has 12 amino acids. Trimming pared 4 bases from V and 0 bases from J, leaving 4 bases between. Germline loops: CDR1 SQVTM, CDR2 ANQGSEA. Written as DNA, the CDR3 is TGCAGCGTTGGAGTCTCTGGAAACACCATATATTTT. Translated, it gives CSVGVSGNTIYF.

The chain joins TRBV30 to TRBJ1-5, with a possible D match to TRBD1 (5 bases). The germline gives CDR1 GTSNPN, CDR2 SVGIG (reference sequence). The germline V and J ends were trimmed by 3 bases and 4 bases, with 13 bases remaining between them. This CDR3 contains 14 residues. The chain's CDR3 is CAWSPGITNQPQHF. DNA for the CDR3: TGTGCCTGGAGCCCAGGGATCACTAATCAGCCCCAGCATTTT.

The V and J genes are TRBV5-7 and TRBJ2-4; 12 nucleotides match TRBD1. TRBV5-7 is flagged as an ORF with uncertain function. Unmatched junction bases numbered 12, after V lost 1 base and J lost 4 bases. The CDR3 has 19 residues. The CDR3 DNA reads TGTGCCAGCAGCTTGAAGGGGACAGGGGGCGTCTCGAGGAAAAACATTCAGTACTTC. This translates into CASSLKGTGGVSRKNIQYF.

This sequence joins TRBV28 and TRBJ2-3; a weak D match, TRBD1 (6 bases). V lost 7 bases to trimming and J lost 3 bases, with 11 bases between them. CDR1 is MDHEN, CDR2 SYDVKM, per germline. The CDR3 is made up of 13 amino acids. As DNA, the CDR3 is TGTGCCAGCAACCCAGGGGCTACAGATACGCAGTATTTT. Its protein is CASNPGATDTQYF.

The chain recombines TRBV4-2 with TRBJ1-3; no firm D call. Trimming stripped 0 bases from V and 0 bases from J, with 9 bases between. CDR1 and CDR2 (germline): LGHNA, YNFKEQ. The CDR3 contains 16 residues. DNA of the CDR3: TGTGCCAGCAGCCAAGATTCATCGGTCTCTGGAAACACCATATATTTT. Its protein is CASSQDSSVSGNTIYF.

The chain links TRBV30 to TRBJ1-6; TRBD1 matches at 8 bases. This CDR3 has 14 amino acids. In germline, CDR1 is GTSNPN, CDR2 SVGIG (reference sequence). Losses at the gene ends were 0 bases for V and 9 bases for J; bases not matched to a gene: 4. DNA of the CDR3: TGTGCCTGGAGTGTACCAGGGGGCATTTCACCCCTCCACTTT. Encoded protein: CAWSVPGGISPLHF.